A selection of T cell receptor beta chains follows, all from one sample in a study of cytomegalovirus exposure and HLA in healthy donors. Generated by immunoSEQ multiplex PCR, the TCRdb table keeps only in-frame clones and is missing some. This table holds more than 200,000 clones. The sample taken for sequencing was PBMCs. Receptors originate from a young woman in good health and CMV-seropositive. Each CDR3 is given with its conserved first and last residue. A D gene is named only where the DNA matches it firmly.

length: 14; J: TRBJ2-7; V: TRBV4-2; D: -; DNA: TGTGCCAGCAGCCAAGACAGGGCGACCTACGAGCAGTACTTC; CDR3: CASSQDRATYEQYF
length: 12; J: TRBJ1-2; V: TRBV5-4; D: -; DNA: TGTGCCAGCAGCCAGGACTCGAATGGCTACACCTTC; CDR3: CASSQDSNGYTF
length: 17; J: TRBJ2-3; V: TRBV4-1; D: TRBD2; DNA: TGCGCCAGCAGCCAAGCCCTTCCCGGGGGGGCCTCAGATACGCAGTATTTT; CDR3: CASSQALPGGASDTQYF
length: 18; J: TRBJ2-1; V: TRBV10-3; D: TRBD1; DNA: TGTGCCATCAGCGGGCGCCAAACCGGGACAGGCGCCTACAATGAGCAGTTCTTC; CDR3: CAISGRQTGTGAYNEQFF
length: 14; J: TRBJ2-7; V: TRBV6-5; D: TRBD1; DNA: TGTGCCAGCAGTTTCACGGGACAGGGCGTCGAGCAGTACTTC; CDR3: CASSFTGQGVEQYF
length: 15; J: TRBJ2-7; V: TRBV7-2; D: TRBD2; DNA: TGTGCCAGCAGCTTAGGGACTAGCGGACTCTACGAGCAGTACTTC; CDR3: CASSLGTSGLYEQYF
length: 15; J: TRBJ2-4; V: TRBV10-2; D: -; DNA: TGCGCCAGCAGTGAGTCAGGGGTGGGCAAAAACATTCAGTACTTC; CDR3: CASSESGVGKNIQYF
length: 15; J: TRBJ2-2; V: TRBV5-1; D: -; DNA: TGCGCCAGCAGCTTGTCTACAGGGAACACCGGGGAGCTGTTTTTT; CDR3: CASSLSTGNTGELFF
length: 14; J: TRBJ2-5; V: TRBV19; D: -; DNA: TGTGCCAGTAGTACGCAGGGATTAGAAGAGACCCAGTACTTC; CDR3: CASSTQGLEETQYF
length: 14; J: TRBJ2-1; V: TRBV9; D: TRBD2; DNA: TGTGCCAGCAGCGTAGCTAGCGGATACAATGAGCAGTTCTTC; CDR3: CASSVASGYNEQFF
length: 15; J: TRBJ1-1; V: TRBV7-2; D: -; DNA: TGTGCCAGCAGCTTACGGGGAGGAGGGAACACTGAAGCTTTCTTT; CDR3: CASSLRGGGNTEAFF
length: 17; J: TRBJ2-3; V: TRBV10-2; D: TRBD2; DNA: TGCGCCAGCAGATCCGGGACTAGCGGTGCTAGCACAGATACGCAGTATTTT; CDR3: CASRSGTSGASTDTQYF
length: 12; J: TRBJ1-1; V: TRBV2; D: -; DNA: TGTGCCAGCAGTAACATGAACACTGAAGCTTTCTTT; CDR3: CASSNMNTEAFF
length: 14; J: TRBJ2-1; V: TRBV6-6; D: TRBD1; DNA: TGTGCCAGCAGTACCGGGACAGGGCACAATGAGCAGTTCTTC; CDR3: CASSTGTGHNEQFF
length: 15; J: TRBJ1-5; V: TRBV19; D: TRBD1; DNA: TGTGCCAGTAGTAGAAATTACAGGGGCTCAGAGCCCCAGCATTTT; CDR3: CASSRNYRGSEPQHF
length: 15; J: TRBJ1-2; V: TRBV6-5; D: TRBD1; DNA: TGTGCCAGCAGAGATCGACAGGGGACCTCTAAGGGCTACACCTTC; CDR3: CASRDRQGTSKGYTF
length: 16; J: TRBJ1-6; V: TRBV7-2; D: -; DNA: TGTGCCAGCAGCTTAGTCGGCCCTGGAGGGAATTCACCCCTCCACTTT; CDR3: CASSLVGPGGNSPLHF
length: 14; J: TRBJ2-7; V: TRBV7-2; D: -; DNA: TGTGCCAGCAGCTTAGCTGCGGACTCCTACGAGCAGTACTTC; CDR3: CASSLAADSYEQYF
length: 14; J: TRBJ2-3; V: TRBV5-1; D: -; DNA: TGCGCCAGCAGCTTGGGTCGTCGGGCAGATACGCAGTATTTT; CDR3: CASSLGRRADTQYF
length: 14; J: TRBJ2-7; V: TRBV4-3; D: -; DNA: TGCGCCAGCAGCCCCGTCGTAGCGAAATACGAGCAGTACTTC; CDR3: CASSPVVAKYEQYF
length: 15; J: TRBJ2-1; V: TRBV19; D: -; DNA: TGTGCCACTTTGATGCGCGGGGAAAGCTACAATGAGCAGTTCTTC; CDR3: CATLMRGESYNEQFF
length: 15; J: TRBJ1-2; V: TRBV28; D: TRBD1; DNA: TGTGCCAGTGATGGAGCGGGACAGGTCCCTTCTGGCTACACCTTC; CDR3: CASDGAGQVPSGYTF
length: 14; J: TRBJ2-7; V: TRBV6-4; D: -; DNA: TGTGCCAGCAGTGCGGACATATTCTCCTACGAGCAGTACTTC; CDR3: CASSADIFSYEQYF
length: 18; J: TRBJ2-7; V: TRBV12-5; D: -; DNA: TGTGCTAGTGGTTTGGTATTGGGTGTGGTAGCGAGCTCCTACGAGCAGTACTTC; CDR3: CASGLVLGVVASSYEQYF
length: 14; J: TRBJ2-2; V: TRBV28; D: TRBD1; DNA: TGTGCCAGCAGTTCCGGGGACAGGGTAGGGGAGCTGTTTTTT; CDR3: CASSSGDRVGELFF